Below, 24 T cell receptor beta chains from the same sample are listed, as sequenced in a study of CXCR3-negative and CXCR3-positive naive CD8 T cells. The libraries of TRB cDNA were prepared using 5' RACE with UMI labels. With the 5' RACE reads reprocessed, TCRdb shows one record per CDR3 protein and no DNA. There are thousands of distinct CDR3 sequences in the sample, with 1.6% held by the top ten. Sequenced sample: naive CXCR3- CD8+ T cells from blood. Subset given: CD45RO-CCR7+CD27+CD95- naive CD8+ T cells lacking CXCR3 (TNR3-). All receptors derive from a human donor in good health. Some clones in this sample may be carry-over from other donors' samples.

This clonotype is deemed medium-sized by its frequency. This chain uses TRBV29-1 with TRBJ2-2. Germline assignment: CDR1 SQVTM and CDR2 ANQGSEA. This CDR3 spans 13 amino acids. The CDR3 here is CSAHQENTGELFF.

The CDR3: CASSYSVGTEAFF. The chain joins TRBV6-5 to TRBJ1-1. Looked up from germline, CDR1 is MNHEY and CDR2 is SVGAGI. The CDR3 length is 13 residues.

V usage is TRBV29-1 and J usage is TRBJ1-2. CDR1 is SQVTM and CDR2 is ANQGSEA in the germline V gene. The CDR3 is 12 amino acids. CDR3 in amino acids: CSVDLGEYGYTF.

Its frequency marks this clonotype as medium-sized. The chain carries TRBV6-6 and TRBJ2-3; TCRdb's D call, TRBD2, is unchecked because there is no DNA. Germline CDR1 and CDR2: MNHNY and SVGAGI (reference sequence). CDR3 length: 15 amino acids. The CDR3 region is CASSSRLAGPDTQYF.

This chain joins TRBV19 and TRBJ2-7. This CDR3 spans 14 amino acids. Germline CDR1 LNHDA, CDR2 SQIVND (reference sequence). The CDR3 here is CASSTLSGPYEQYF.

V and J are TRBV4-1 and TRBJ2-3; the TCRdb call, TRBD2, lacks DNA for checking. The germline V gene encodes CDR1 MGHRA and CDR2 YSYEKL. The CDR3 covers 15 residues. The chain's CDR3 is CASSPPGGWTDTQYF.

V gene TRBV7-9 combines with J gene TRBJ2-7; TCRdb reports TRBD2, a call that lacks DNA to check it against. CDR1 SEHNR and CDR2 FQNEAQ come from the germline V gene (reference sequence). CDR3 length: 15 residues. The CDR3 is CASKLAGGLGYEQYF. Full variable domain (missing parts from reference TRBV7-9 and TRBJ2-7): DTGVSQNPRHKITKRGQNVTFRCDPISEHNRLYWYRQTLGQGPEFLTYFQNEAQLEKSRLLSDRFSAERPKGSFSTLEIQRTEQGDSAMYLCASKLAGGLGYEQYFGPGTRLTVT.

The chain joins TRBV2 to TRBJ2-1; TCRdb's assignment of TRBD1 cannot be checked, as there is no DNA. CDR3 size: 13 residues. Germline CDR1 reads SNHLY; CDR2 reads FYNNEI. The CDR3 spells CAGSSGPWVEQFF.

This chain joins TRBV5-1 and TRBJ1-1. This CDR3 has 16 amino acids. The germline gives CDR1 SGHRS, CDR2 YFSETQ. The CDR3 protein is CASSLDRGERNTEAFF.

The chain links TRBV4-1 to TRBJ2-1; the D call from TCRdb, TRBD2, cannot be confirmed without DNA. This CDR3 is built from 16 residues. The germline V gene encodes CDR1 MGHRA and CDR2 YSYEKL. CDR3 sequence reads: CASSHTSGVDYNEQFF.

The chain has TRBV5-6 and TRBJ1-6; checking the TCRdb D call of TRBD1 is not possible without DNA. CDR1 and CDR2 from the germline V gene are SGHDT and YYEEEE. The length of the CDR3 is 14 residues. This CDR3 reads CASSSGTASSPLHF.

By frequency, this clonotype registers medium-sized. V and J are TRBV7-8 and TRBJ2-1; TCRdb reports TRBD2, a call that lacks DNA to check it against. The CDR3 runs 17 residues. Germline CDR1 reads SGHVS; CDR2 reads FQNEAQ. The CDR3 sequence: CASSLVLGTSVHNEQFF.

The rearrangement links TRBV6-6 to TRBJ1-3; with no DNA, the TCRdb D assignment of TRBD1 cannot be verified. The germline gives CDR1 MNHNY, CDR2 SVGAGI (reference sequence). CDR3 length: 15 amino acids. Here the CDR3 reads CASTGTGVSGNTIYF.

This clonotype ranks as medium-sized in terms of frequency. The chain is built from TRBV25-1 and TRBJ2-1; TCRdb's D call, TRBD1, is unchecked because there is no DNA. Germline V gene data show CDR1 as MGHDK and CDR2 as SYGVNS. The CDR3 has 17 amino acids. The chain's CDR3 is CASSDPRDTIQYNEQFF.

This clonotype is called medium-sized based on its frequency. J is TRBJ2-2 and V is TRBV6-5. CDR3 length: 15 residues. Germline V lookup: CDR1 MNHEY, CDR2 SVGAGI. The CDR3 is CASSYSGRTTGELFF.

This rearrangement joins TRBV11-2 to TRBJ2-1; TCRdb outputs TRBD2, but without DNA this stays unchecked. Germline lookup yields CDR1 SGHAT and CDR2 FQNNGV. CDR3 size: 14 residues. The CDR3 is CASSFGAGGNEQFF.

By frequency, this clonotype is medium-sized. This sequence joins TRBV6-1 and TRBJ2-6; absent DNA, TCRdb's TRBD2 call cannot be checked. CDR3 length equals 20 residues. In germline, CDR1 is MNHNS, CDR2 SASEGT. CDR3 residues: CASSDLSSGRAFSGANVLTF.

This clonotype shows up as medium-sized (0.01 to 0.1%) by frequency. V gene TRBV7-9 combines with J gene TRBJ2-5. The CDR3 is 13 amino acids. The V gene's germline CDR1 is SEHNR and CDR2 FQNEAQ (reference sequence). CDR3 loop: CASSLEGEETQYF.

The V call is TRBV29-1, the J call TRBJ2-7; the D call from TCRdb, TRBD1, cannot be confirmed without DNA. CDR3 length: 12 amino acids. Germline CDR1 SQVTM, CDR2 ANQGSEA. The CDR3 loop is CSVGVEGGEQYF.

The rearrangement links TRBV25-1 to TRBJ2-5; TCRdb outputs TRBD1, but without DNA this stays unchecked. Germline CDR1 and CDR2: MGHDK and SYGVNS. The CDR3 is made up of 14 amino acids. The CDR3: CASSPPGEQETQYF.

This clonotype is labeled medium-sized based on frequency. The chain couples TRBV15 to TRBJ2-1; TCRdb's D call, TRBD1, is unchecked because there is no DNA. Germline lookup yields CDR1 LNHNV and CDR2 YYDKDF (reference sequence). The CDR3 totals 12 residues. CDR3 sequence: CATSPPGNEQFF.

This clonotype is deemed medium-sized (0.01 to 0.1%) by its frequency. The rearrangement joins TRBV4-1 to TRBJ1-2. This CDR3 spans 12 amino acids. Germline CDR1 reads MGHRA; CDR2 reads YSYEKL. The CDR3 reads CASSQDLYGYTF.

Frequency places this clonotype as medium-sized. The chain is built from TRBV29-1 and TRBJ2-1. CDR1 is SQVTM and CDR2 is ANQGSEA in the germline V gene. The CDR3 contains 12 residues. CDR3: CSVSEIGNEQFF.

The CDR3 region is CASSVATEEQFF. The rearrangement links TRBV5-1 to TRBJ2-1. The CDR3 sequence is 12 residues long. CDR1 is SGHRS, CDR2 YFSETQ, per germline.